This TCR beta chain is from a study of cytomegalovirus exposure and HLA in healthy donors. Looking at the study overall: The early release's HLA-typed donors yielded 70 million to 85 million unique TCRs. Whole-study results and caveats: Researchers reported in a later analysis that common viral pathogens appeared linked to several top clusters.

The V gene's germline CDR1 is MNHEY and CDR2 SVGAGI. CDR3 length: 15 amino acids. With V trimmed by 5 bases and J by 4 bases, 10 bases remained unmatched. PCR employed 60 Vbeta and 13 Jbeta primers. Using immunoSEQ multiplex PCR, the repertoire was profiled, and TCRdb retains in-frame clones only, with some absent. This table holds roughly 98,000 clones, roughly 81% found once. Details on this clone: What it binds is unknown.

This sequence originates from a man aged 35 to 55 in good health and CMV-seronegative. The V and J genes are TRBV6-5 and TRBJ1-1, with 7 positions matching TRBD1. Source material: PBMCs. CDR3 loop: CASSADRSGLTEAFF. The CDR3 coding sequence is TGTGCCAGCAGTGCGGACAGGTCGGGTCTCACTGAAGCTTTCTTT.